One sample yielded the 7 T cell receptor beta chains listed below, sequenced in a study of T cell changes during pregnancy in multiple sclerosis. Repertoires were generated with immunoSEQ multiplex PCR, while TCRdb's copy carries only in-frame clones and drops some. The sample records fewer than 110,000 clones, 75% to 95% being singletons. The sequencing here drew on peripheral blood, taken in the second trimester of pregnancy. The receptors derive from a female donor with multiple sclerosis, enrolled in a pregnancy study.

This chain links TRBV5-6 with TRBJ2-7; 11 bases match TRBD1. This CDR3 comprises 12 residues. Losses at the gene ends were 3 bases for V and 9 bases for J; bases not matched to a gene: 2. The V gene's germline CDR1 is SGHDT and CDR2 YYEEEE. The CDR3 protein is CASSWGQGVQYF. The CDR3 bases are TGTGCCAGCAGCTGGGGACAGGGGGTGCAGTACTTC.

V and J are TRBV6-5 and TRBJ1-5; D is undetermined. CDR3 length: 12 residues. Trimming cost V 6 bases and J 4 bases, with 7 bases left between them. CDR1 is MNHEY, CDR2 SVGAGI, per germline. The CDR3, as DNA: TGTGCCAGCAGGGGCAGGAATCAGCCCCAGCATTTT. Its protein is CASRGRNQPQHF.

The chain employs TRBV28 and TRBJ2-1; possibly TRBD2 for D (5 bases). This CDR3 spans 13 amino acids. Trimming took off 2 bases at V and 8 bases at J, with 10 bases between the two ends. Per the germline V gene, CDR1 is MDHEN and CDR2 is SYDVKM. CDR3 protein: CASSLIRADEQFF. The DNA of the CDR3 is TGTGCCAGCAGTTTAATTAGAGCGGATGAGCAGTTCTTC.

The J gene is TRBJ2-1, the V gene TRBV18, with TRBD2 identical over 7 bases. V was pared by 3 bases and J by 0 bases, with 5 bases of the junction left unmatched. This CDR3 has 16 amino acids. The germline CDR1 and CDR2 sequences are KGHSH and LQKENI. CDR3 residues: CASSPQAGSSYNEQFF. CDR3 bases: TGTGCCAGCTCACCGCAAGCGGGAAGCTCCTACAATGAGCAGTTCTTC.

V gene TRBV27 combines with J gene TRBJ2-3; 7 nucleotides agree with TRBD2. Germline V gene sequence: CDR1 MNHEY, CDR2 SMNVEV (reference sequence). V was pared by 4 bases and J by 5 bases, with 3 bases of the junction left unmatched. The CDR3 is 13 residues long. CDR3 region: CASSYRGEDTQYF. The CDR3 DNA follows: TGTGCCAGCAGTTATCGGGGGGAAGATACGCAGTATTTT.

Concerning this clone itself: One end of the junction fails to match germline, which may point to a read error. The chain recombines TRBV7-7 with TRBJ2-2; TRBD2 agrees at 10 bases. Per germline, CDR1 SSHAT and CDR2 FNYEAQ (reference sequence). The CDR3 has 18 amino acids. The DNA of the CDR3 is TGTGCTAGCAGCTTAGGCCCAAGCGGGAGGGCCGACACCGGGGAGCTGTTTTTT. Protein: CASSLGPSGRADTGELFF.

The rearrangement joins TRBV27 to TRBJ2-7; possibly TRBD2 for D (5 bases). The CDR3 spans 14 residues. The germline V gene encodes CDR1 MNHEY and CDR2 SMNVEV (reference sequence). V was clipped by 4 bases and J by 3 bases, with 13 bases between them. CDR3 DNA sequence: TGTGCCAGCAGTTCCACCGGACTTCTCTACGAGCAGTACTTC. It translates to CASSSTGLLYEQYF.